The clone carrying this T cell receptor beta chain is a singleton in its sample. Its cognate antigen is unknown. CDR3 size: 17 residues. V dropped 3 bases and J dropped 0 bases, with 16 bases sitting between them. Germline V gene sequence: CDR1 SGHNT, CDR2 YYREEE (reference sequence). The split of CD4+ cells yielded CD45RA+ naive and CD45RA-negative memory subsets. This specimen belongs to a study of shared clonotypes between healthy human individuals. Sequenced by immunoSEQ multiplex PCR; TCRdb stores in-frame clones only, minus some. The table has over 950,000 clones, around three quarters seen once; the top ten hold roughly 0.83%. The study's findings and limits: Clonotypes that were shared across a handful of donors made up about 5.1% of naive CD4 clonotypes.

The receptor was isolated from a man aged 18 to 30 in good health. Some clones in this sample may be carry-over from other donors' samples. The gene calls are TRBV5-4 and TRBJ1-5; D uncertain. What was sequenced was memory CD4+ T cells from PBMCs. Subset: CD45RA-negative fraction. The DNA for the CDR3 is TGTGCCAGCAGCTCCCTAGGAGCGACGTATAGCAATCAGCCCCAGCATTTT. Protein: CASSSLGATYSNQPQHF.